This T cell receptor (beta chain) is drawn from a study of T cell responses to AZD1222 COVID-19 vaccine listed by TCRdb under 2021. Regarding the research as a whole: AZD1222 recipients with second doses at about 4 weeks or about 12 weeks were pooled, because spike-specific TCR depth and breadth did not differ between schedules. Trial participants were enrolled by age into 18-55, 56-69 and 70-plus year subgroups, with roughly 160, 29 and 62 TCR-sequenced participants respectively. TCR sequencing covered 233 trial participants: about 210 given two doses of AZD1222 and about 26 given two doses of MenACWY control vaccine. What the authors observed across the whole study: No day 14 peak-response samples were available, so repertoires were characterized only after the peak T cell response. Participants were mostly white British, with more females than males. The authors suggested clonal diversity may have been underestimated. Spike-specific TCR breadth and depth rose significantly after two AZD1222 doses compared with day 0 and with MenACWY recipients. The whole spike protein was spanned by vaccine-associated CD4 TCRs, and dominant responses were seen in regions 160-218 and 743-854. Conclusions about previously exposed vaccinees were limited because only six or seven AZD1222 recipients were SARS-CoV-2 seropositive at baseline. Epitopes outside the regions mutated in the B.1.351 and B.1.1.7 variants were reportedly recognized by nearly half of the unique spike-specific TCRs. The 56-69-year group was small, and its depth increase did not reach significance, likely because of low power.

The sample's time point label, decoded: baseline before first vaccination. Vaccinee samples came from UK trials COV001 and COV002, including a single-blind randomized controlled phase 2/3 trial of AZD1222 (ChAdOx1 nCoV-19) in healthy adults. For TCRbeta chain sequencing, PBMC samples from trial participants were taken at day 0 and at day 28 after the second dose. For this clone: Its antigen remains unidentified. Per-nucleotide qualities are absent, and no much larger clonotype sits a single base away.

The CDR3 regions of human TCRbeta chains were subjected to immunosequencing. For the original study's pipeline: TCRs in the repertoires were compared against a reference library of SARS-CoV-2-specific TCRs that had been generated with the MIRA antigen-specificity platform. Breadth was defined as the fraction of unique TCRs that were SARS-CoV-2-associated. Depth was defined as the fraction of total T cells that were SARS-CoV-2-associated. Each spike-specific TCR was assigned to its reactive spike region and to a CD4 or CD8 class using the MIRA data. Log10-transformed breadth and depth values were compared by one-way ANOVA with Sidak's multiple comparisons tests. TCRdb re-hosts the immuneACCESS table, in-frame sequences only. Its copies lack some clones; in the studies checked, an unresolved V gene accounts for under half of them, and the cause for the rest is not known. V, J and clone size derive from that table, while D and trimming were established from the DNA sequence. This sample holds under 35,000 clones; about 88% were observed only once. The ten largest make up roughly 6.2% of the sample.

The origin of this receptor is an adult in good health. The specimen comprised peripheral blood, sampled on day 0 of AZD1222 vaccination.

The nucleotides are TGTGCCAGCAGTTTTGGGAGGGGCACTGAAGCTTTCTTT. Its protein reads: CASSFGRGTEAFF. The chain employs TRBV12-3 or TRBV12-4 and TRBJ1-1; a weak D assignment points to TRBD1 (5 bases agree). The V and J ends are trimmed by 3 bases and 4 bases, leaving 9 bases between them. The CDR3 starts with the cysteine, ends with the phenylalanine, and has 13 residues. The retained sequence is limited to the CDR3, 39 bases, with the frame set at the first base.